This T cell receptor (beta chain) is from a study of early T cells in non-severe SARS-CoV-2 infection. About the research overall: Sequenced bulk RNA came from whole blood that was unsorted, and chains were unpaired.

CDR1 and CDR2 from the germline V gene are MDHEN and SYDVKM. The CDR3 loop spans 13 amino acids. V was pared by 8 bases and J by 2 bases, with 10 bases between. This clonotype was seen repeatedly, ten times or more. The antigen remains unidentified. Study conclusions and caveats: Matching against VDJdb likely underestimated virus-specific expansions, favoring anti-spike CD8.

Individually, cDNA molecules had unique molecular identifiers attached to them. TCRdb ran MiXCR on the 5' RACE reads and lists one entry per CDR3 protein. The table includes roughly 58,000 distinct CDR3 sequences, 11% detected once. This receptor was taken from an adult who was a healthcare worker with PCR-confirmed SARS-CoV-2 infection or an uninfected control (not recorded which). Sequencing was carried out using whole blood. The chain links TRBV28 to TRBJ1-5; D uncertain. The CDR3 here is CASAYNGNQPQHF. Here the CDR3 DNA reads TGTGCCAGCGCATACAACGGCAATCAGCCCCAGCATTTT. Full variable domain (missing parts from reference TRBV28 and TRBJ1-5): DVKVTQSSRYLVKRTGEKVFLECVQDMDHENMFWYRQDPGLGLRLIYFSYDVKMKEKGDIPEGYSVSREKKERFSLILESASTNQTSMYLCASAYNGNQPQHFGDGTRLSIL.